The T cell receptor (beta chain) described here comes from a study of cytomegalovirus exposure and HLA in healthy donors. Points from the study as a whole: In an earlier analysis, about 87% or about 30%: the productive usage of most TCR beta V segments.

The PCR had 60 Vbeta and 13 Jbeta primers. TCRdb keeps only in-frame clones here, not all; method: immunoSEQ multiplex PCR. The sample gives about 130,000 clones, around 76% of which show up once; roughly 1.9% is in the top ten. Note on this clone: Its matching antigen is unknown.

V shed 4 bases and J 12 bases; nucleotides not matched to a gene: 14. CDR3 length: 14 amino acids. Germline values: CDR1 WNHNN, CDR2 SYGVQD (reference sequence). Sequencing was carried out using PBMCs. V usage is TRBV10-1 and J usage is TRBJ2-7; TRBD1 matches at 8 bases. This TCR came from a woman in her forties or fifties in good health and CMV-seronegative. The CDR3 loop reads CASSGTGGKWYRYV. CDR3 sequence (DNA): TGCGCCAGCAGTGGTACAGGGGGAAAATGGTATCGGTACGTC.